This TCR beta chain is from a study of cytomegalovirus exposure and HLA in healthy donors. Whole-study results and caveats: Later analysis identified a missense DCLRE1C variant that was linked to TCR beta V- and J-gene trimming.

As regards this clone: Its antigen is not known.

Both 60 Vbeta primers and 13 Jbeta primers went into the PCR. Clones were sequenced by immunoSEQ multiplex PCR, and TCRdb holds only the in-frame ones, with some missing. The sample consists of about 190,000 clones, approximately 84% of them appearing once. The CDR3 runs 14 residues. The V gene lost 2 bases and the J gene lost 5 bases, with 14 bases spanning the gap. Looked up from germline, CDR1 is SGHRS and CDR2 is YFSETQ. V gene TRBV5-1 combines with J gene TRBJ2-7; tentative D call: TRBD1 (8 bases). The sequence derives from a boy aged 5-17 years in good health and CMV-seronegative. The sample consisted of PBMCs. CDR3 in DNA: TGCGCCAGCAGCTTCGTAACAGGGGGGGACGAGCAGTACTTC. It is translated as CASSFVTGGDEQYF.